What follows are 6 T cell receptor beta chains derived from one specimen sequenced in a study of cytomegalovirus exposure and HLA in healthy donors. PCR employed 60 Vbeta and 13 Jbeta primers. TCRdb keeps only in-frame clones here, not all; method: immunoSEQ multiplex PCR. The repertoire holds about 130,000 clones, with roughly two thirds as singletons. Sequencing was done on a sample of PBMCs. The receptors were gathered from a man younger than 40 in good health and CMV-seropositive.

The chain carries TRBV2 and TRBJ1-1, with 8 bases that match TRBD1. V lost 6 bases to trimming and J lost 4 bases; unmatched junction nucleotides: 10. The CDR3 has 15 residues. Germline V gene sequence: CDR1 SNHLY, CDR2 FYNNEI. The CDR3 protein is CASRYPGGASTEAFF. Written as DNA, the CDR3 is TGTGCCAGCAGGTACCCAGGGGGCGCGAGCACTGAAGCTTTCTTT.

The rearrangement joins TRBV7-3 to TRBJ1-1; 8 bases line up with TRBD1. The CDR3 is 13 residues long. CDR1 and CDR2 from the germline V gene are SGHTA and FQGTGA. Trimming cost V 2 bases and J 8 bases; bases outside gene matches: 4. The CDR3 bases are TGTGCCAGCAGCTTATCAGGGGGCACCGAAGCTTTCTTT. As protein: CASSLSGGTEAFF.

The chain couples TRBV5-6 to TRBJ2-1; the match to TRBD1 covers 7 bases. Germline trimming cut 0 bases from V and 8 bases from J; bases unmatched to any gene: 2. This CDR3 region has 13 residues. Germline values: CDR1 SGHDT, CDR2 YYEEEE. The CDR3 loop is CASSLDRGDEQFF. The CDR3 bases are TGTGCCAGCAGCTTGGACAGGGGCGATGAGCAGTTCTTC.

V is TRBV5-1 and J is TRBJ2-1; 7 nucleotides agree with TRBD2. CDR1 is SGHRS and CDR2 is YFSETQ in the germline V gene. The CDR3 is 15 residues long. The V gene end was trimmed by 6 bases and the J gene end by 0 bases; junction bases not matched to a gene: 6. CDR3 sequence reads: CASTDGRSSYNEQFF. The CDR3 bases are TGCGCCAGCACTGACGGGAGGAGCTCCTACAATGAGCAGTTCTTC.

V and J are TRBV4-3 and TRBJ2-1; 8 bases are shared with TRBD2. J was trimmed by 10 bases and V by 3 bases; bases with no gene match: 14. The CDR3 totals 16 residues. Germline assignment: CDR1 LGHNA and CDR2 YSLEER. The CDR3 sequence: CASSHKRSGSLGEQFF. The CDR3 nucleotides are TGCGCCAGCAGCCACAAGAGGAGCGGGAGTTTAGGAGAGCAGTTCTTC.

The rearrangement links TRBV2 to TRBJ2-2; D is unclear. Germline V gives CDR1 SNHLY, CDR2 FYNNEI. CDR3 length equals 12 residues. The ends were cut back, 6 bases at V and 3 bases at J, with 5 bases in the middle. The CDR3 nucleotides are TGTGCCAGCAGAACGGACACCGGGGAGCTGTTTTTT. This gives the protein CASRTDTGELFF.